This record covers a single TCR beta chain. Its target is not known. This record comes from a study of shared clonotypes between healthy human individuals. At the level of the study: The donor group consisted of two women and a few men, aged 18 to 49. Per donor, three plates held CD4 naive cells, three held CD4 memory, two held CD8 naive and one held CD8 memory. Whole-study findings and limits: An effect of sequencing depth on clonotype sharing among donors was expected.

CD45RO-negative CD8 cells positively selected for CCR7 made up the naive population, which excluded terminally differentiated effector memory CD45RA+ cells. The table came from immunoSEQ multiplex PCR; TCRdb's copy has only in-frame clones and leaves some out. The sample holds about 600,000 clones, about 95% seen once. The CDR3 sequence is 15 residues long. Trimming left V 4 bases short and J 9 bases short, with 21 bases between. Germline CDR1 is MNHEY and CDR2 is SMNVEV (reference sequence). The sequence was obtained from a woman in her 30s in good health. The sample comprised naive CD8+ T cells sorted from blood. This chain connects TRBV27 to TRBJ2-5, with D possibly TRBD1 on 5 matching bases. CDR3 amino acids: CASSSRRAAVGAQYF. CDR3 sequence (DNA): TGTGCCAGCAGTTCCCGCCGGGCCGCCGTAGGGGCCCAGTACTTC.